This paragraph covers one TCR beta chain sequence. Produced via immunoSEQ multiplex PCR; TCRdb's table is partial and in-frame only. Of fewer than 80,000 clones in the sample, 90% are singletons; the top ten hold around 7%. These data are taken from a study of blood T cell repertoires in COVID-19. In the study overall: Samples came from the United States, Italy and Spain, spanning acute and convalescent COVID-19.

Per germline, CDR1 SEHNR and CDR2 FQNEAQ (reference sequence). CDR3 size: 15 residues. The junction had 5 bases not matched to a gene; V was cut back by 5 bases and J by 0 bases. The sequence was obtained from a human donor in a cohort sampled during active COVID-19. Sequenced sample: peripheral blood. The chain uses TRBV7-9 and TRBJ2-3; 7 positions agree with TRBD2. CDR3 amino acids: CASSPTGGSTDTQYF. CDR3 in DNA: TGTGCCAGCAGCCCAACGGGGGGTAGCACAGATACGCAGTATTTT.